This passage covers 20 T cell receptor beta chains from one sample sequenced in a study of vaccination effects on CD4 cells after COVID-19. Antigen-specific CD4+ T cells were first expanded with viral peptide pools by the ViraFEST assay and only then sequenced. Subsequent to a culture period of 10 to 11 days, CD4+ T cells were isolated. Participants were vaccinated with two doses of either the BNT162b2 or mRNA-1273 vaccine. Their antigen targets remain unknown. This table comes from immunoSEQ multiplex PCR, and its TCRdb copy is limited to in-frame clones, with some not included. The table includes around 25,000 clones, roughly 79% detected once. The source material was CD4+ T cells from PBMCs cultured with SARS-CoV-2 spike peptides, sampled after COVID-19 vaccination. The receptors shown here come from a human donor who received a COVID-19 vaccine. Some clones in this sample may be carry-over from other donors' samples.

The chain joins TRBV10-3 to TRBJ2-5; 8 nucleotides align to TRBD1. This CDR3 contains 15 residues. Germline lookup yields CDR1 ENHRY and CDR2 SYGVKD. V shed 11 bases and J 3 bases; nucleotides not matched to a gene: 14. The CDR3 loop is CASGSTGGGEETQYF. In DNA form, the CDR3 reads TGTGCCTCGGGGAGTACAGGGGGAGGAGAAGAGACCCAGTACTTC.

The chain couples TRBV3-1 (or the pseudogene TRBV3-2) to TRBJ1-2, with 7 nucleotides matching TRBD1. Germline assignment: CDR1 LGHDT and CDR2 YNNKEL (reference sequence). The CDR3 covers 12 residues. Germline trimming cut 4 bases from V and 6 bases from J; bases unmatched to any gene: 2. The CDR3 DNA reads TGTGCCAGCAGCCGTGGGACAGATGGCTACACCTTC. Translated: CASSRGTDGYTF.

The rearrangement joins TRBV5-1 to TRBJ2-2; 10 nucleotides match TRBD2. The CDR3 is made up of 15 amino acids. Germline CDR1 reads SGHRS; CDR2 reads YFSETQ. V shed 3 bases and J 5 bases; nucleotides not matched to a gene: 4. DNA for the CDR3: TGCGCCAGCAGCTGGTTTAGCGGGGGGACCGGGGAGCTGTTTTTT. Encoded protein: CASSWFSGGTGELFF. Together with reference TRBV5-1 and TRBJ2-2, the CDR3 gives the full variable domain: KAGVTQTPRYLIKTRGQQVTLSCSPISGHRSVSWYQQTPGQGLQFLFEYFSETQRNKGNFPGRFSGRQFSNSRSEMNVSTLELGDSALYLCASSWFSGGTGELFFGEGSRLTVL.

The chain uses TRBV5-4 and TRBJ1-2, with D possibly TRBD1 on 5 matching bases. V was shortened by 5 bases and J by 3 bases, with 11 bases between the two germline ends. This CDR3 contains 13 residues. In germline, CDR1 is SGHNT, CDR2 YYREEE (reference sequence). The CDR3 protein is CASSPRGDYGYTF. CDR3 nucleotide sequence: TGTGCCAGCAGTCCTAGGGGTGACTATGGCTACACCTTC.

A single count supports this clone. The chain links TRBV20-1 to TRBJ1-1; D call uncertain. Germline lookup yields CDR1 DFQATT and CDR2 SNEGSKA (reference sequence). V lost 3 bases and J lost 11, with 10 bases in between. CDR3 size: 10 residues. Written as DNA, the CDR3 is TGCAGTGCTAGCCCCCGTGGGGCTTTCTTT. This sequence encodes CSASPRGAFF.

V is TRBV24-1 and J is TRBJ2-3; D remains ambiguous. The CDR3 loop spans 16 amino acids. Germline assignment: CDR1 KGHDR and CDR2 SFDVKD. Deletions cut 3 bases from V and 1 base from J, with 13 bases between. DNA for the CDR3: TGTGCCACCAGTGATAGGCCTCAGACTGGCACAGATACGCAGTATTTT. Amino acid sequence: CATSDRPQTGTDTQYF.

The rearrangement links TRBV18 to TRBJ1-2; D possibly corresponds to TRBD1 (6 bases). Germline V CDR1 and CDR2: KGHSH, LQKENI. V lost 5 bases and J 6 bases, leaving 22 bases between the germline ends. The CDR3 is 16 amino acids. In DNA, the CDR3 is TGTGCCAGCTCAGCACAGAACGACAGGTTTCAGCATGGCTACACCTTC. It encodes CASSAQNDRFQHGYTF.

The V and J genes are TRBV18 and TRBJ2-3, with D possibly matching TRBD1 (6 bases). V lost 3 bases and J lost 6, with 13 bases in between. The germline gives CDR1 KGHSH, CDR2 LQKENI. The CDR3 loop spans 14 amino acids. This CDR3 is CASSPPQGWDTQYF. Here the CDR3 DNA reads TGTGCCAGCTCACCTCCACAGGGTTGGGATACGCAGTATTTT.

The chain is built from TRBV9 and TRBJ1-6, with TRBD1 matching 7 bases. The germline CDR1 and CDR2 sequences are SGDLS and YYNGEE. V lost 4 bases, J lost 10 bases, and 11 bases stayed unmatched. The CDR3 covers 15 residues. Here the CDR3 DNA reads TGTGCCAGCAGCTCAGGCGACAGGGTCGGATCACCCCTCCACTTT. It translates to CASSSGDRVGSPLHF.

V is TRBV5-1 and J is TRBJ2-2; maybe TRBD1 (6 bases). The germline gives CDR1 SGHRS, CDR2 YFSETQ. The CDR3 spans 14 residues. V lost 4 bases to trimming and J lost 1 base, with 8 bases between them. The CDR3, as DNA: TGCGCCAGCAGCCAGACAGGGAACACCGGGGAGCTGTTTTTT. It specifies CASSQTGNTGELFF. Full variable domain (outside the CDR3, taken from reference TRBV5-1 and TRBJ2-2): KAGVTQTPRYLIKTRGQQVTLSCSPISGHRSVSWYQQTPGQGLQFLFEYFSETQRNKGNFPGRFSGRQFSNSRSEMNVSTLELGDSALYLCASSQTGNTGELFFGEGSRLTVL.

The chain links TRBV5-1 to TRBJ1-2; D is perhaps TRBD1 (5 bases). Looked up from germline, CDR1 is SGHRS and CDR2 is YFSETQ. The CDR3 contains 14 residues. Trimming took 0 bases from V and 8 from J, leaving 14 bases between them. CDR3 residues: CASSLDQGGWGYTF. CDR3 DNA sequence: TGCGCCAGCAGCTTGGATCAGGGAGGCTGGGGCTACACCTTC.

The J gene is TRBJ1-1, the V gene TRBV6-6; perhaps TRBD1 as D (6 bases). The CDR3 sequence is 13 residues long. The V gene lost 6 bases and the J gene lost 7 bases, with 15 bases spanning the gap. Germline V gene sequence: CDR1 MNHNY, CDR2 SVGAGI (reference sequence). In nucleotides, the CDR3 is TGTGCCAGCAGACGAGGACAGTCTTTTGAAGCTTTCTTT. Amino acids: CASRRGQSFEAFF.

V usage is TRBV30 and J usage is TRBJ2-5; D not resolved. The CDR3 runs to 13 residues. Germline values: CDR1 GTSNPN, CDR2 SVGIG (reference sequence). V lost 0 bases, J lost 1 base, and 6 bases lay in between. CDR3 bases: TGTGCCTGGAGTGTACTGGCCCAAGAGACCCAGTACTTC. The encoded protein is CAWSVLAQETQYF.

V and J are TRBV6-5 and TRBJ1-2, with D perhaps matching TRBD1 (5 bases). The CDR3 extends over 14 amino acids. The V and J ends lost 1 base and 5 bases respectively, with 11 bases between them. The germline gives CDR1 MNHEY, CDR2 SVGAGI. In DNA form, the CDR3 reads TGTGCCAGCAGTTACTTAGGTGGGGGATATGGCTACACCTTC. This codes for CASSYLGGGYGYTF.

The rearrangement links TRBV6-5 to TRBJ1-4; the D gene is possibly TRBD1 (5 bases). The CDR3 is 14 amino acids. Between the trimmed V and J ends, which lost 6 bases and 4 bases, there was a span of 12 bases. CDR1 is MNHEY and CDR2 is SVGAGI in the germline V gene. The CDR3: CASSLGRYNEKLFF. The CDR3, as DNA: TGTGCCAGCAGCCTGGGACGGTATAATGAAAAACTGTTTTTT.

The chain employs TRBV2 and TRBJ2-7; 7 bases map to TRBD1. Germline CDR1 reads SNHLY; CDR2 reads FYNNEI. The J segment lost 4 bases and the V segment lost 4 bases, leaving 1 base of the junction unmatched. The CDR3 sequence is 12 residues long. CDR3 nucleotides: TGTGCCAGCAGTGGGGACAGATACGAGCAGTACGTC. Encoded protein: CASSGDRYEQYV.

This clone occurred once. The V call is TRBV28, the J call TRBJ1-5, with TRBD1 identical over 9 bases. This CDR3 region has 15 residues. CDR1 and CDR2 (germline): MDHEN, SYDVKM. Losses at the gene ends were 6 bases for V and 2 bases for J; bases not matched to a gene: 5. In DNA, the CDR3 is TGTGCCAGCAGCCGGACAGGGGACGGCAATCAGCCCCAGCATTTT. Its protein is CASSRTGDGNQPQHF.

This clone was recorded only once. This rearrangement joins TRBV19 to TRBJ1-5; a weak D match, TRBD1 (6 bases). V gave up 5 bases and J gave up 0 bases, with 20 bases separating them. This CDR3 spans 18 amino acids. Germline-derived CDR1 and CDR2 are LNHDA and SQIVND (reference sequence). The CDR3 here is CASSDDRITSYSNQPQHF. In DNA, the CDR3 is TGTGCCAGTAGTGATGACAGGATTACCTCCTATAGCAATCAGCCCCAGCATTTT.

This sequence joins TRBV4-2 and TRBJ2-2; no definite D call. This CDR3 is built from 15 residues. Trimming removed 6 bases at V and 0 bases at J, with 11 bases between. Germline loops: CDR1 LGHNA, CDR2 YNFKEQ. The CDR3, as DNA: TGTGCCAGCAGTTCATGGCAGACGAACACCGGGGAGCTGTTTTTT. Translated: CASSSWQTNTGELFF.

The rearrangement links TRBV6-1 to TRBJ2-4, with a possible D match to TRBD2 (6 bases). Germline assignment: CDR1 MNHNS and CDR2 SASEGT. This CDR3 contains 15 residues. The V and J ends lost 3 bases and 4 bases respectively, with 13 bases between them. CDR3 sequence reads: CASSDPGGVKNIQYF. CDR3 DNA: TGTGCCAGCAGTGACCCCGGGGGTGTAAAAAACATTCAGTACTTC.